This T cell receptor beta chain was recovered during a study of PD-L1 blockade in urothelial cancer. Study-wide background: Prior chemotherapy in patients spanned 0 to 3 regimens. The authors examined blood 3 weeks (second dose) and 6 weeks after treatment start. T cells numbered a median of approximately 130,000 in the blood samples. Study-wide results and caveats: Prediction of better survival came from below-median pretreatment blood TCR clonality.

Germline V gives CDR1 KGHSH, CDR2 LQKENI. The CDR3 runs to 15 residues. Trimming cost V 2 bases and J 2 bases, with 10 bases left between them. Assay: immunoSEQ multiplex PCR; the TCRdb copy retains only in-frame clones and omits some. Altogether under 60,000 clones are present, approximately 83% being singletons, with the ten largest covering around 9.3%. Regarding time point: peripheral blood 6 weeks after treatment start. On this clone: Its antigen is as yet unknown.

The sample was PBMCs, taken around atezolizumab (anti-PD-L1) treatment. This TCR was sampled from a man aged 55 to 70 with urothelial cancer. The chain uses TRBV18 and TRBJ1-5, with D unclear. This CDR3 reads CASSPSGQGNQPQHF. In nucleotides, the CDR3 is TGTGCCAGCTCACCATCTGGCCAGGGCAATCAGCCCCAGCATTTT.